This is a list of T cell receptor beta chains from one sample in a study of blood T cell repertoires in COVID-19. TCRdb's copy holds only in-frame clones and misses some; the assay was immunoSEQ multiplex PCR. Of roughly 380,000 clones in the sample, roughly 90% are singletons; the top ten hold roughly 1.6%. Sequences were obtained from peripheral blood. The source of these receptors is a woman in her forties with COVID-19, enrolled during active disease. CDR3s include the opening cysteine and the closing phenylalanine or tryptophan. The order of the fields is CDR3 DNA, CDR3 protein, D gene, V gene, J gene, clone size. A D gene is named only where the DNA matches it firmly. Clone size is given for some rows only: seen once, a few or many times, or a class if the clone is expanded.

cdr3_nt: TGTGCCAGCAGTTCCTTTCTGAACACTGAAGCTTTCTTT
cdr3_aa: CASSSFLNTEAFF
d_call: NA
v_call: TRBV28
j_call: TRBJ1-1
clone_size: NA

cdr3_nt: TGTGCCAGCAGCTCCCAGGGTTCCTATAATTCACCCCTCCACTTT
cdr3_aa: CASSSQGSYNSPLHF
d_call: NA
v_call: TRBV7-9
j_call: TRBJ1-6
clone_size: NA

cdr3_nt: TGTGCCAGCGGCTTTAGGGCGGGCCTCAATGAGCAGTTCTTC
cdr3_aa: CASGFRAGLNEQFF
d_call: NA
v_call: TRBV5-4
j_call: TRBJ2-1
clone_size: NA

cdr3_nt: TGTGCCAGCAGCTTCCCAGGGGTTAATGAAAAACTGTTTTTT
cdr3_aa: CASSFPGVNEKLFF
d_call: NA
v_call: TRBV5-6
j_call: TRBJ1-4
clone_size: few

cdr3_nt: TGTGCCAGCAGCCAATTTTTGAGCAATGAGCAGTTCTTC
cdr3_aa: CASSQFLSNEQFF
d_call: NA
v_call: TRBV14
j_call: TRBJ2-1
clone_size: NA

cdr3_nt: TGCAGCGCGCAGATGAACACTGAAGCTTTCTTT
cdr3_aa: CSAQMNTEAFF
d_call: NA
v_call: TRBV29-1
j_call: TRBJ1-1
clone_size: NA

cdr3_nt: TGTGCCAGCAGCTTAGTGTCCAGGGCGGATGGCTACACCTTC
cdr3_aa: CASSLVSRADGYTF
d_call: NA
v_call: TRBV7-2
j_call: TRBJ1-2
clone_size: NA

cdr3_nt: TGTGCCAGCAGGTTGACAGCTGAGTACGAGCAGTACTTC
cdr3_aa: CASRLTAEYEQYF
d_call: NA
v_call: TRBV28
j_call: TRBJ2-7
clone_size: NA

cdr3_nt: TGTGCCATCAGTGAGCGAGGGGGCGGCACTGAAGCTTTCTTT
cdr3_aa: CAISERGGGTEAFF
d_call: TRBD1
v_call: TRBV10-3
j_call: TRBJ1-1
clone_size: NA

cdr3_nt: TGCGCCAGCAGCCCGGATGGGGGGAACTATGGCTACACCTTC
cdr3_aa: CASSPDGGNYGYTF
d_call: NA
v_call: TRBV5-1
j_call: TRBJ1-2
clone_size: NA

cdr3_nt: TGTGCCACCAGCGGAGGGACAGGGGGCGGTGAAAAACTGTTTTTT
cdr3_aa: CATSGGTGGGEKLFF
d_call: TRBD1
v_call: TRBV15
j_call: TRBJ1-4
clone_size: many

cdr3_nt: TGTGCCAGCAGTTTGGACAGGGGCCATTTTAACTATGGCTACACCTTC
cdr3_aa: CASSLDRGHFNYGYTF
d_call: TRBD1
v_call: TRBV27
j_call: TRBJ1-2
clone_size: NA

cdr3_nt: TGCGCCAGCAGCCAAAGACATAACTATGGCTACACCTTC
cdr3_aa: CASSQRHNYGYTF
d_call: NA
v_call: TRBV5-1
j_call: TRBJ1-2
clone_size: NA

cdr3_nt: TGTGCCAGCAGTTTCCACAGGGATGCTTACGAGCAGTACTTC
cdr3_aa: CASSFHRDAYEQYF
d_call: NA
v_call: TRBV28
j_call: TRBJ2-7
clone_size: few

cdr3_nt: TGCAGTGCTCATCAGGTTGAAGCTTTCTTT
cdr3_aa: CSAHQVEAFF
d_call: NA
v_call: TRBV20-1
j_call: TRBJ1-1
clone_size: once

cdr3_nt: TGTGCCAGCAGAGACAGGACGAACACCGGGGAGCTGTTTTTT
cdr3_aa: CASRDRTNTGELFF
d_call: NA
v_call: TRBV7-3
j_call: TRBJ2-2
clone_size: NA

cdr3_nt: TGTGCCAGCAGCTGGGGGACAGGGGTGAAAGAGACCCAGTACTTC
cdr3_aa: CASSWGTGVKETQYF
d_call: TRBD1
v_call: TRBV28
j_call: TRBJ2-5
clone_size: NA

cdr3_nt: TGTGCCAGCAGCGACAGGGGGGCTACGCAGTATTTT
cdr3_aa: CASSDRGATQYF
d_call: TRBD1
v_call: TRBV12-3/TRBV12-4
j_call: TRBJ2-3
clone_size: NA

cdr3_nt: TGTGCCAGCAGCCTACAGATGAACACTGAAGCTTTCTTT
cdr3_aa: CASSLQMNTEAFF
d_call: NA
v_call: TRBV7-3
j_call: TRBJ1-1
clone_size: NA

cdr3_nt: TGTGCCAGTAGCCGACAAATCGGACAGGTTACAGGCTACACCTTC
cdr3_aa: CASSRQIGQVTGYTF
d_call: TRBD1
v_call: TRBV19
j_call: TRBJ1-2
clone_size: once

cdr3_nt: TGTGCCAGCAGTTCGAGACAGGGCACTATTAGTGGCTACACCTTC
cdr3_aa: CASSSRQGTISGYTF
d_call: TRBD1
v_call: TRBV6-2/TRBV6-3
j_call: TRBJ1-2
clone_size: NA

cdr3_nt: TGTGCCAGCAGCTCATGGTCAGAGAACACTGAAGCTTTCTTT
cdr3_aa: CASSSWSENTEAFF
d_call: NA
v_call: TRBV7-2
j_call: TRBJ1-1
clone_size: NA

cdr3_nt: TGTGCCAGCAGGCATAGACTAGCGGCGAACACCGGGGAGCTGTTTTTT
cdr3_aa: CASRHRLAANTGELFF
d_call: TRBD2
v_call: TRBV5-4
j_call: TRBJ2-2
clone_size: NA

cdr3_nt: TGTGCCAGCAGTTCGTACAGGGTGCCGCCTTCTGAAGCTTTCTTT
cdr3_aa: CASSSYRVPPSEAFF
d_call: NA
v_call: TRBV27
j_call: TRBJ1-1
clone_size: NA

cdr3_nt: TGTGCCAGCAGTTTATCCCCCAGGTTTTACGACGGCTACACCTTC
cdr3_aa: CASSLSPRFYDGYTF
d_call: NA
v_call: TRBV28
j_call: TRBJ1-2
clone_size: NA

cdr3_nt: TGTGCCAGCAGTGAAATCGGACAGGGTTTATTGAACACTGAAGCTTTCTTT
cdr3_aa: CASSEIGQGLLNTEAFF
d_call: TRBD1
v_call: TRBV6-1
j_call: TRBJ1-1
clone_size: NA